This TCR beta chain was identified during a study of blood T cell repertoires in COVID-19. The overall study: T cells, B-cell-depleted T cells, or PBMCs provided the cDNA or gDNA that served as material.

In the original processing: Scientists estimated how many nucleated cells there were by amplifying reference gene primers. Some clones are missing from TCRdb's copy, which holds only in-frame ones; the method was immunoSEQ multiplex PCR. V and J calls and clone size are those listed in that table; D and trimming were worked out from the DNA. The sample shows 35,000 to 45,000 clones, approximately 91% of them seen only once. The CDR3 extends over 17 amino acids. Germline V gene data show CDR1 as SGHTS and CDR2 as YDEGEE. V was shortened by 1 base and J by 2 bases, with 17 bases between the two germline ends.

This chain uses TRBV5-8 with TRBJ2-3; possible D gene TRBD2, 7 bases. Sequencing was performed on peripheral blood. The sequence was obtained from a human donor in a cohort sampled during active COVID-19. The CDR3 loop reads CASSLYREGGITDTQYF. In DNA, the CDR3 is TGTGCCAGCAGCTTGTACAGGGAGGGAGGAATCACAGATACGCAGTATTTT.